These T cell receptor beta chains were read from a single sample in a study of blood T cell repertoires in COVID-19. Profiled with immunoSEQ multiplex PCR; TCRdb holds only in-frame clones, not every one. The table has 120,000 to 150,000 clones, 79% seen once. The sequencing input was peripheral blood. The receptors stem from a man between 50 and 59 years old with active or convalescent COVID-19. Each CDR3 is given with its conserved first and last residue.

TRBJ1-5 TRBV11-2 CASSLGEGWERPGPQHF
TRBJ1-1 TRBV27 CASSLDGALTEAFF
TRBJ1-1 TRBV5-6 CASSWGGSGTEAFF
TRBJ1-1 TRBV4-1 CASSQKTGAGVNTEAFF
TRBJ2-3 TRBV30 CAWSPGLGIDTQYF
TRBJ2-3 TRBV7-3 CASSLGQGGTDTQYF
TRBJ1-5 TRBV19 CASRDRASNQPQHF
TRBJ1-2 TRBV5-1 CASSPTLSGAGYTF
TRBJ2-1 TRBV6-4 CASGGDRHNEQFF
TRBJ1-2 TRBV10-1 CASSDRRSGLDGYTF
TRBJ1-4 TRBV5-8 CASSRPQGAVEKLFF
TRBJ2-1 TRBV5-1 CASSPVAVHEQFF
TRBJ2-7 TRBV27 CASRPPGQGYEQYF
TRBJ2-1 TRBV3-1/TRBV3-2 CASSLSSLAPEQFF
TRBJ2-5 TRBV19 CASSLDRGETQYF
TRBJ1-4 TRBV7-9 CASSVHNEKLFF
TRBJ2-7 TRBV4-2 CASSQDQERVEQYF
TRBJ1-3 TRBV7-8 CASSLVVGDRAGNTIYF
TRBJ2-3 TRBV28 CASRRGVSDFYTQYF
TRBJ2-7 TRBV6-5 CASSPPGLSYEQYF
TRBJ1-2 TRBV6-5 CASSSRTRNNYGYTF
TRBJ2-3 TRBV11-3 CASSFGARTDTQYF
TRBJ1-5 TRBV18 CASSPEPPPGQPQHF
TRBJ1-1 TRBV18 CASSRTGGNTEAFF
TRBJ1-2 TRBV6-5 CASSYSGLGYTF
TRBJ2-5 TRBV6-5 CASSYSATSGETQYF
TRBJ2-7 TRBV5-1 CASQDSNSYEQYF
TRBJ2-2 TRBV29-1 CSVAGAGRGELFF
TRBJ1-2 TRBV11-2 CASSRGTYGGYTF
TRBJ1-4 TRBV28 CASIKAGLNEKLFF
TRBJ2-2 TRBV27 CASSSRTSGVTGELFF
TRBJ1-4 TRBV21-1 CASSTQTEPGTGDLSTNEKLFF
TRBJ1-1 TRBV4-1 CASSQEGAGGTEAFF
TRBJ1-6 TRBV19 CASSKQDGIRSPLHF
TRBJ2-5 TRBV30 CAWSEVGGAETQYF
TRBJ2-7 TRBV6-5 CASSYYRGYEQYF
TRBJ2-2 TRBV19 CASSPRTGFTGELFF
TRBJ1-1 TRBV7-9 CASSLVVGGTEAFF
TRBJ2-7 TRBV27 CASSTINVGTSGRVYEQYF
TRBJ2-3 TRBV5-1 CASSVNQGGDTQYF
TRBJ2-1 TRBV7-3 CASSFRQNNEQFF
TRBJ1-5 TRBV24-1 CATSDSGSNQPQHF
TRBJ1-5 TRBV7-9 CASSLASQPQHF
TRBJ2-3 TRBV20-1 CSASALLEAYADTQYF